The 21 T cell receptor beta chains given below trace back to one sample, sequenced in a study of shared clonotypes between healthy human individuals. Repertoires were generated with immunoSEQ multiplex PCR, while TCRdb's copy carries only in-frame clones and drops some. This table has around 2.5 million clones, 90% to 95% appearing once. The sequenced material came from naive CD4+ T cells from PBMCs. Subset indicated: CD45RA+ positively selected. The receptor source for this set is a man younger than 35 in good health. Some clones in this sample may be carry-over from other donors' samples.

V and J are TRBV7-9 and TRBJ2-7; TRBD2 matches 7 bases. Losses at the gene ends were 9 bases for V and 0 bases for J; bases not matched to a gene: 8. CDR1 is SEHNR and CDR2 is FQNEAQ in the germline V gene (reference sequence). The CDR3 sequence is 14 residues long. Written as DNA, the CDR3 is TGTGCCAGTGGGGGAGCGGGGAGCTCCTACGAGCAGTACTTC. It specifies CASGGAGSSYEQYF.

The J gene is TRBJ2-2, the V gene TRBV6-5; D is unclear. Deletions cut 6 bases from V and 7 bases from J, with 15 bases between. The CDR3 is made up of 14 amino acids. Germline V lookup: CDR1 MNHEY, CDR2 SVGAGI. The chain's CDR3 is CASSRPQLGGELFF. Written as DNA, the CDR3 is TGTGCCAGCAGCAGGCCCCAGCTTGGCGGGGAGCTGTTTTTT.

The chain has TRBV5-1 and TRBJ2-7; D could derive from TRBD1 or TRBD2 (5 bases each). The CDR3 has 15 amino acids. The germline gives CDR1 SGHRS, CDR2 YFSETQ. Between the trimmed V and J ends, which lost 0 bases and 0 bases, there was a span of 10 bases. CDR3 residues: CASSLDRTPSYEQYF. The CDR3 DNA sequence: TGCGCCAGCAGCTTGGACAGGACTCCCTCCTACGAGCAGTACTTC.

In the case of this clone: Additional DNA sequences in this sample encode the identical CDR3. The rearrangement joins TRBV19 to TRBJ2-6; tentative D call: TRBD2 (5 bases). With 3 bases removed from V and 2 bases from J, the gap between germline ends came to 8 bases. CDR3 size: 15 residues. From germline, CDR1 is LNHDA and CDR2 SQIVND (reference sequence). CDR3: CASSMRGTGANVLTF. DNA of the CDR3: TGTGCCAGTAGTATGCGAGGGACTGGGGCCAACGTCCTGACTTTC. Looking up the rest from reference TRBV19 and TRBJ2-6 gives the full variable domain: DGGITQSPKYLFRKEGQNVTLSCEQNLNHDAMYWYRQDPGQGLRLIYYSQIVNDFQKGDIAEGYSVSREKKESFPLTVTSAQKNPTAFYLCASSMRGTGANVLTFGAGSRLTVL.

The rearrangement links TRBV14 to TRBJ2-7; D ambiguous. V shed 1 base and J shed 7 bases, with 17 bases lying between them. This CDR3 is 15 amino acids long. The germline gives CDR1 SGHDN, CDR2 FVKESK. The CDR3 spells CASSQVPGPLAEQYF. The CDR3 DNA reads TGTGCCAGCAGCCAAGTTCCCGGTCCCCTTGCTGAGCAGTACTTC.

V usage is TRBV6-6 and J usage is TRBJ1-2; tentatively, D is TRBD1 (6 bases). Germline V lookup: CDR1 MNHNY, CDR2 SVGAGI (reference sequence). The CDR3 spans 13 residues. Trimming left V 6 bases short and J 11 bases short, with 19 bases between. Here the CDR3 reads CASRRGGLGLYTF. CDR3 DNA: TGTGCCAGCAGGCGCGGGGGGCTCGGATTATACACCTTC.

The chain employs TRBV7-2 and TRBJ1-5, with no clear D. Germline loops: CDR1 SGHTA, CDR2 FQGNSA. The CDR3 is 13 residues long. Trimming removed 1 base at V and 7 bases at J, with 8 bases between. CDR3 sequence: CASSLGGPQPQHF. CDR3 DNA: TGTGCCAGCAGCTTAGGAGGGCCACAGCCCCAGCATTTT.

Comment on this clone: This specimen includes other DNA sequences encoding the same CDR3. The chain is built from TRBV9 and TRBJ2-3, with TRBD2 matching over 7 bases. CDR1 SGDLS and CDR2 YYNGEE come from the germline V gene. The CDR3 consists of 15 residues. The junction had 5 bases not matched to a gene; V was cut back by 0 bases and J by 4 bases. CDR3 loop: CASSVGGRAPDTQYF. The CDR3 DNA reads as TGTGCCAGCAGCGTAGGCGGGAGAGCACCAGATACGCAGTATTTT.

V is TRBV6-5 and J is TRBJ1-2; tentatively, D is TRBD1 (5 bases). Trimming shortened V by 5 bases and J by 2 bases, and 9 bases separated the two germline ends. There are 13 residues in the CDR3. Germline assignment: CDR1 MNHEY and CDR2 SVGAGI. The CDR3 DNA follows: TGTGCCAGCAGTACGGGACTCAACTATGGCTACACCTTC. This encodes CASSTGLNYGYTF.

Worth noting for this clone: Mismatch with germline at one junction end may stem from a read error. The chain recombines TRBV7-2 with TRBJ2-1, with 11 bases matching TRBD2. Germline CDR1 and CDR2: SGHTA and FQGNSA. This CDR3 has 12 residues. The CDR3 DNA reads TGCACTAGCGGGAGCACCTACAATGAGCAGTTCTTC. Protein sequence: CTSGSTYNEQFF.

V is TRBV5-6 and J is TRBJ2-2; 8 positions agree with TRBD1. V dropped 2 bases and J dropped 6; count of bases not matched to a gene: 0. The germline V gene encodes CDR1 SGHDT and CDR2 YYEEEE. This CDR3 region has 13 residues. The CDR3 region is CASSLQGAGELFF. The CDR3 DNA is TGTGCCAGCAGCTTACAGGGGGCCGGGGAGCTGTTTTTT.

The CDR3 DNA reads as TGTGCCAGCAGCCCCCAAGGTCGGGCCGGGGAGCTGTTTTTT. This encodes CASSPQGRAGELFF. The chain uses TRBV9 and TRBJ2-2, with D unresolved. CDR3 length: 14 amino acids. V dropped 4 bases and J dropped 6 bases, with 13 bases sitting between them. Per germline, CDR1 SGDLS and CDR2 YYNGEE.

On this clone: Other DNA sequences in the same sample also yield this CDR3. The V and J genes are TRBV29-1 and TRBJ2-7, with 12 positions matching TRBD2. CDR3 length: 12 residues. Germline V gene lookup returns CDR1 SQVTM and CDR2 ANQGSEA. After removal of 6 bases from V and 4 bases from J, the junction contained 1 base not matched to a gene. CDR3 region: CSVGLAGYEQYF. The CDR3 DNA is TGCAGCGTCGGACTAGCGGGATACGAGCAGTACTTC.

The rearrangement links TRBV19 to TRBJ2-1, with TRBD1 as a possible D gene (5 bases). CDR1 LNHDA and CDR2 SQIVND come from the germline V gene (reference sequence). The CDR3 contains 14 residues. The germline V and J ends were trimmed by 5 bases and 9 bases, with 17 bases remaining between them. The CDR3 reads CASSALRAAGEQFF. In DNA, the CDR3 is TGTGCCAGTAGTGCACTCAGGGCCGCCGGTGAGCAGTTCTTC.

This chain connects TRBV4-1 to TRBJ1-6; D may be TRBD1 (5 bases). V was pared by 2 bases and J by 3 bases, with 11 bases between. The CDR3 covers 16 residues. Germline V CDR1 and CDR2: MGHRA, YSYEKL. Here the CDR3 DNA reads TGCGCCAGCAGCCAATCGCAGGGAAACTATAATTCACCCCTCCACTTT. This translates into CASSQSQGNYNSPLHF.

The J gene is TRBJ2-7, the V gene TRBV11-3; TRBD2 is a possible D gene (6 bases). The V and J ends lost 1 base and 10 bases respectively, with 23 bases between them. Germline lookup yields CDR1 SGHNT and CDR2 YENEEA. The CDR3 runs to 16 residues. The CDR3 is CASSLGGAARSSLQYF. CDR3 coding DNA: TGTGCCAGCAGCTTAGGCGGGGCGGCTCGATCCTCGCTACAGTACTTC.

The rearrangement uses TRBV5-1 and TRBJ2-1; 9 bases line up with TRBD1. Trimming removed 3 bases from V and 5 bases from J; junction bases left unmatched: 9. This CDR3 region has 16 residues. CDR1 is SGHRS and CDR2 is YFSETQ in the germline V gene. In nucleotides, the CDR3 is TGCGCCAGCAGCTGGGACCCGGGACAGGGCAACAATGAGCAGTTCTTC. It codes for CASSWDPGQGNNEQFF.

The V and J genes are TRBV14 and TRBJ2-2; D call uncertain. The CDR3 covers 14 residues. CDR1 and CDR2 from the germline V gene are SGHDN and FVKESK. V lost 1 base and J 8 bases, leaving 11 bases between the germline ends. The CDR3 nucleotides are TGTGCCAGCAGCCAAGTGAGCTCCCGAGGGGAGCTGTTTTTT. It is translated as CASSQVSSRGELFF.

The chain joins TRBV9 to TRBJ2-7; 9 nucleotides match TRBD2. The CDR3 runs 15 residues. Trimming took 4 bases from V and 6 from J; bases not matched to a gene: 11. Germline CDR1 SGDLS, CDR2 YYNGEE. The CDR3 loop is CASSSGVREGLEQYF. The CDR3 region has the DNA TGTGCCAGCAGCTCAGGGGTGCGGGAGGGCCTCGAGCAGTACTTC.

V gene TRBV9 combines with J gene TRBJ2-6; D gene uncertain. The CDR3 is 15 residues long. The germline gives CDR1 SGDLS, CDR2 YYNGEE. The V end lost 0 bases, the J end lost 4 bases, and 8 bases lay between the germline ends. In DNA, the CDR3 is TGTGCCAGCAGCGTAGTTCTAAACGGGGCCAACGTCCTGACTTTC. Protein product: CASSVVLNGANVLTF.

The chain is built from TRBV27 and TRBJ1-1, with D possibly being TRBD1 (6 bases). This CDR3 is built from 17 residues. V lost 6 bases to trimming and J lost 0 bases, with 20 bases between them. Germline loops: CDR1 MNHEY, CDR2 SMNVEV (reference sequence). CDR3 coding DNA: TGTGCCAGCAGGCTCAGGGGATACGTGTCGATGAACACTGAAGCTTTCTTT. Protein sequence: CASRLRGYVSMNTEAFF.